Below, 13 T cell receptor beta chains from the same sample are listed, as sequenced in a study of patients and donors after allogeneic stem cell transplantation. TCRdb passed the RT-PCR reads through MiXCR, listing each CDR3 protein once. The sample holds about 230,000 distinct CDR3 sequences; less than 15% are singletons and the top ten take about 9.9%. Sequenced: blood, either unsorted or a sorted T cell fraction (not recorded which). The receptor source for this set is a human donor who was either an allogeneic HSCT recipient or a stem cell or donor lymphocyte infusion donor (not recorded which). It is not recorded whose cells these are; they may come from a transplant donor.

This clonotype was recorded many times. V and J are TRBV20-1 and TRBJ1-2; D is perhaps TRBD1 (5 bases). Germline CDR1 reads DFQATT; CDR2 reads SNEGSKA (reference sequence). Trimming cost V 8 bases and J 1 base, with 11 bases left between them. This CDR3 is built from 12 residues. The CDR3 is CSLGDSNYGYTF. DNA for the CDR3: TGCAGTTTGGGGGATAGTAACTATGGCTACACCTTC.

This clonotype has more than one count but fewer than ten. The chain combines TRBV20-1 with TRBJ1-4; possibly TRBD1 for D (5 bases). Germline V gives CDR1 DFQATT, CDR2 SNEGSKA (reference sequence). The CDR3 has 12 amino acids. With 1 base removed from V and 8 bases from J, the gap between germline ends came to 8 bases. For the CDR3, the DNA is TGCAGTGCTAGAGTTTGGGGGGAAAAACTGTTTTTT. It codes for CSARVWGEKLFF.

This clonotype appeared many times. The chain links TRBV27 to TRBJ1-5; maybe TRBD1 (5 bases). Germline CDR1 is MNHEY and CDR2 is SMNVEV (reference sequence). Trimming took off 2 bases at V and 6 bases at J, with 14 bases between the two ends. CDR3 length: 15 residues. CDR3 sequence reads: CASSLESGPGQPQHF. As DNA, the CDR3 is TGTGCCAGCAGTTTAGAGTCAGGGCCCGGTCAGCCCCAGCATTTT.

This clonotype was counted only a few times. This sequence joins TRBV12-3 or TRBV12-4 and TRBJ2-7; 14 bases are shared with TRBD2. This CDR3 is 15 amino acids long. J gave up 6 bases and V 6 bases, and 7 bases lay outside the gene matches. CDR3 residues: CASSRGLAGEVEQYF. CDR3 nucleotides: TGTGCCAGCAGCCGGGGACTAGCGGGGGAGGTCGAGCAGTACTTC.

The rearrangement links TRBV6-5 to TRBJ2-5; 7 bases line up with TRBD2. Germline assignment: CDR1 MNHEY and CDR2 SVGAGI. The CDR3 consists of 16 residues. The ends lost 2 bases at V and 1 base at J; junction bases unmatched: 7. The CDR3 spells CASSYTGGTRQETQYF. The CDR3 DNA sequence: TGTGCCAGCAGTTACACGGGAGGCACCCGCCAAGAGACCCAGTACTTC.

The chain has TRBV7-6 and TRBJ1-2, with TRBD1 as a possible D gene (6 bases). Germline V CDR1 and CDR2: SGHVS, FNYEAQ. The CDR3 runs to 16 residues. The V and J ends lost 4 bases and 5 bases respectively, with 20 bases between them. The CDR3 loop is CASSSSGVATPYGYTF. CDR3 DNA sequence: TGTGCCAGCAGCTCATCAGGGGTCGCGACCCCATATGGCTACACCTTC.

This clonotype was seen a few times. V and J are TRBV5-1 and TRBJ1-3; D might be TRBD1 (5 bases). The CDR3 is 14 residues long. The V gene lost 3 bases and the J gene lost 0 bases, with 7 bases spanning the gap. In germline, CDR1 is SGHRS, CDR2 YFSETQ. The CDR3: CASSYGASGNTIYF. The CDR3, as DNA: TGCGCCAGCAGCTATGGGGCCTCTGGAAACACCATATATTTT.

Ten or more counts support this clonotype. The V and J genes are TRBV6-2 or TRBV6-3 and TRBJ1-1; possibly TRBD1 for D (5 bases). V was pared by 5 bases and J by 2 bases, with 12 bases between. Germline CDR1 reads MNHEY; CDR2 reads SVGEGT. CDR3 length equals 14 residues. The CDR3 sequence: CASSIGRVNTEAFF. DNA for the CDR3: TGTGCCAGCAGTATTGGCAGGGTTAACACTGAAGCTTTCTTT.

The chain has TRBV2 and TRBJ2-5; D is undetermined. The V and J ends lost 2 bases and 0 bases respectively, with 4 bases between them. Germline-derived CDR1 and CDR2 are SNHLY and FYNNEI. CDR3 length: 13 amino acids. CDR3 region: CASSELYQETQYF. In DNA form, the CDR3 reads TGTGCCAGCAGTGAACTGTACCAAGAGACCCAGTACTTC.

The table lists this clonotype with a few counts. V and J are TRBV19 and TRBJ1-1; 10 positions match TRBD1. Germline V lookup: CDR1 LNHDA, CDR2 SQIVND (reference sequence). The length of the CDR3 is 14 residues. V was clipped by 8 bases and J by 4 bases; unmatched bases: 7. Here the CDR3 reads CASSRTGGGTEAFF. The DNA of the CDR3 is TGTGCCAGTTCCCGGACAGGGGGAGGCACTGAAGCTTTCTTT. Filled out from reference TRBV19 and TRBJ1-1, the complete variable domain reads DGGITQSPKYLFRKEGQNVTLSCEQNLNHDAMYWYRQDPGQGLRLIYYSQIVNDFQKGDIAEGYSVSREKKESFPLTVTSAQKNPTAFYLCASSRTGGGTEAFFGQGTRLTVV.

The chain is built from TRBV4-1 and TRBJ2-7; 9 bases match TRBD1. From germline, CDR1 is MGHRA and CDR2 YSYEKL. V lost 4 bases, J lost 6 bases, and 7 bases stayed unmatched. This CDR3 contains 14 residues. The CDR3 is CASSLRDRASEQYF. The CDR3 nucleotides read TGCGCCAGCAGCCTACGGGACAGGGCATCCGAGCAGTACTTC.

The V gene is TRBV5-1, the J gene TRBJ1-2; 7 bases line up with TRBD1. V dropped 0 bases and J dropped 5; count of bases not matched to a gene: 7. The CDR3 length is 15 residues. The germline V gene encodes CDR1 SGHRS and CDR2 YFSETQ. CDR3 nucleotides: TGCGCCAGCAGCTTGGAAGGGGGCTTAGAGTATGGCTACACCTTC. Its protein is CASSLEGGLEYGYTF.

The gene calls are TRBV10-3 and TRBJ1-1; 7 bases are shared with TRBD1. Germline V gives CDR1 ENHRY, CDR2 SYGVKD. This CDR3 comprises 14 residues. J was trimmed by 3 bases and V by 5 bases; bases with no gene match: 6. Here the CDR3 DNA reads TGTGCCATCAGTCCCCCGGGACAGCACACTGAAGCTTTCTTT. This translates into CAISPPGQHTEAFF.